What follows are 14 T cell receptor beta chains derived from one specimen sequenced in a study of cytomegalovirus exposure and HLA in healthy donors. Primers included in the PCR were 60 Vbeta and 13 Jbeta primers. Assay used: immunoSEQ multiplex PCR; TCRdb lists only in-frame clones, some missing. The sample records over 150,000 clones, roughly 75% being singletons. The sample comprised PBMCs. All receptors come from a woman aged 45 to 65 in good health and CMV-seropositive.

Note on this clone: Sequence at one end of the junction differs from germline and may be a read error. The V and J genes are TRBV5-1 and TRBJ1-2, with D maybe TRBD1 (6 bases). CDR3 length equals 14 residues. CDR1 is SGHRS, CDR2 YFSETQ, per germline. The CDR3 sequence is CASSFEQGNYGYTF. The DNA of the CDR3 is TGCGCCAGCAGCTTCGAACAGGGTAACTACGGCTACACCTTC.

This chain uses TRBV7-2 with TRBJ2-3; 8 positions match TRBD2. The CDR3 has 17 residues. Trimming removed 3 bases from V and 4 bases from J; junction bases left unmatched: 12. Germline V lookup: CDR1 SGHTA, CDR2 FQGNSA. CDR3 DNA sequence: TGTGCCAGCAGCTTGATCCTACTCGGGAGGGCCTCAGATACGCAGTATTTT. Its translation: CASSLILLGRASDTQYF.

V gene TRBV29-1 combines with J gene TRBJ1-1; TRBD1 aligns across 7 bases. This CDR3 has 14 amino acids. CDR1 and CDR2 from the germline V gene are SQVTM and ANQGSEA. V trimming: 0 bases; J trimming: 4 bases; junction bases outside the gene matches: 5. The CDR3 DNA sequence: TGCAGCGTTGAAGAGGGGGCAGGGGGCACTGAAGCTTTCTTT. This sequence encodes CSVEEGAGGTEAFF. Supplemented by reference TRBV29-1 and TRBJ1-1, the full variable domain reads SAVISQKPSRDICQRGTSLTIQCQVDSQVTMMFWYRQQPGQSLTLIATANQGSEATYESGFVIDKFPISRPNLTFSTLTVSNMSPEDSSIYLCSVEEGAGGTEAFFGQGTRLTVV.

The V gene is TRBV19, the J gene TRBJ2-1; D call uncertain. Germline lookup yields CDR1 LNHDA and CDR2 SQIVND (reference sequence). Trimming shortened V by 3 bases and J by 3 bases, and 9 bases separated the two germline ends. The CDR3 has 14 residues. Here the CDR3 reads CASSIPPFYNEQFF. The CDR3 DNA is TGTGCCAGTAGTATTCCCCCCTTCTACAATGAGCAGTTCTTC.

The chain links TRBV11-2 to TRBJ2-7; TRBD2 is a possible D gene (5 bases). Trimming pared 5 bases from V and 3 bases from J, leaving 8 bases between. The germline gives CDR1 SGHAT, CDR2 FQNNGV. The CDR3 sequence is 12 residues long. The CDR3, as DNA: TGTGCCAGCAGCCTGGGAGTCTACGAGCAGTACTTC. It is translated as CASSLGVYEQYF. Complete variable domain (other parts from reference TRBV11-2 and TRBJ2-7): EAGVAQSPRYKIIEKRQSVAFWCNPISGHATLYWYQQILGQGPKLLIQFQNNGVVDDSQLPKDRFSAERLKGVDSTLKIQPAKLEDSAVYLCASSLGVYEQYFGPGTRLTVT.

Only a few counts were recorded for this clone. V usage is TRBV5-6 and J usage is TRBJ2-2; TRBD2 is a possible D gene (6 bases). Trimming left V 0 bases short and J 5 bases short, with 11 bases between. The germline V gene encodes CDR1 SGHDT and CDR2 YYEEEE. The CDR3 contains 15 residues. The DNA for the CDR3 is TGTGCCAGCAGCTTGGTGGGACGGGGGACCGGGGAGCTGTTTTTT. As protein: CASSLVGRGTGELFF. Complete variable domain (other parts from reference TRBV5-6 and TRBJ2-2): DAGVTQSPTHLIKTRGQQVTLRCSPKSGHDTVSWYQQALGQGPQFIFQYYEEEERQRGNFPDRFSGHQFPNYSSELNVNALLLGDSALYLCASSLVGRGTGELFFGEGSRLTVL.

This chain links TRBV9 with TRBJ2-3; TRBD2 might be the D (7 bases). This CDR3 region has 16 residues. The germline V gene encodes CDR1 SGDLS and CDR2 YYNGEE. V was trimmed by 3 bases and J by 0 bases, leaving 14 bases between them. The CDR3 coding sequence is TGTGCCAGCAGCGCCCAGGGAGGGGGGAGCACAGATACGCAGTATTTT. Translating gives CASSAQGGGSTDTQYF.

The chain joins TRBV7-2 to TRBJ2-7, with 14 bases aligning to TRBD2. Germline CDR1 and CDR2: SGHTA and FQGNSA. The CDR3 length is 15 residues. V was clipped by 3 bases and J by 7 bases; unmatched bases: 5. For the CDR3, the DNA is TGTGCCAGCAGCTTCGATGGACTAGCGGGGGGAGAGCAGTACTTC. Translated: CASSFDGLAGGEQYF.

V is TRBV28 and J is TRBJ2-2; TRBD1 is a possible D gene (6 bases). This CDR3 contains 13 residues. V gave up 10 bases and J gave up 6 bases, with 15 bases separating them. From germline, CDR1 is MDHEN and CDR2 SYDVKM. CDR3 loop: CATKQGGPGELFF. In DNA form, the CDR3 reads TGTGCCACCAAACAGGGTGGTCCCGGGGAGCTGTTTTTT.

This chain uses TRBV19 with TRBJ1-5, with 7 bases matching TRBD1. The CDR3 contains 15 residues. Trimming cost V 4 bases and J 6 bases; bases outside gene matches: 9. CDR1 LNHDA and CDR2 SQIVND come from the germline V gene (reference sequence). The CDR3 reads CASSTQGVGSQPQHF. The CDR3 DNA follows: TGTGCCAGTAGTACTCAGGGGGTAGGTAGTCAGCCCCAGCATTTT.

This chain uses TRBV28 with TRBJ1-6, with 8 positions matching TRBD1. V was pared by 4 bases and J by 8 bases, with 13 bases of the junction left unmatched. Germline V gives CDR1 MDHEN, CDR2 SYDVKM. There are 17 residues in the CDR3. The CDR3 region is CASSSAGVQGADSPLHF. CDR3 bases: TGTGCCAGCAGTTCCGCGGGAGTTCAGGGGGCAGATTCACCCCTCCACTTT.

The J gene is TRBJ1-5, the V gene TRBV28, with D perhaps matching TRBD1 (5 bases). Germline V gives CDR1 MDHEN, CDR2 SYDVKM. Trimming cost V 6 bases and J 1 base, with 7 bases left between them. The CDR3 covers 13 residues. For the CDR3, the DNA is TGTGCCAGCAGGCAGGGAAGCAATCAGCCCCAGCATTTT. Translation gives CASRQGSNQPQHF.

CDR3 DNA sequence: TGTGCCAGCAGCTTCACTTCAGGGGGCACTGGAAACACCATATATTTT. It specifies CASSFTSGGTGNTIYF. J is TRBJ1-3 and V is TRBV9, with 8 bases matching TRBD1. Germline V gives CDR1 SGDLS, CDR2 YYNGEE. V gave up 4 bases and J gave up 2 bases; unmatched junction bases: 8. The length of the CDR3 is 16 residues. Combining the CDR3 with reference TRBV9 and TRBJ1-3 gives the whole variable domain DSGVTQTPKHLITATGQRVTLRCSPRSGDLSVYWYQQSLDQGLQFLIQYYNGEERAKGNILERFSAQQFPDLHSELNLSSLELGDSALYFCASSFTSGGTGNTIYFGEGSWLTVV.

The CDR3, as DNA: TGTGCCAGCAGTTTAGCGGGACCCATTACCGGGGAGCTGTTTTTT. The encoded protein is CASSLAGPITGELFF. The chain has TRBV28 and TRBJ2-2, with D maybe TRBD2 (6 bases). This CDR3 region has 15 residues. The V end was cut by 2 bases, the J end by 5 bases, with 12 bases between. CDR1 is MDHEN, CDR2 SYDVKM, per germline. The variable domain in full, completed from reference TRBV28 and TRBJ2-2, reads DVKVTQSSRYLVKRTGEKVFLECVQDMDHENMFWYRQDPGLGLRLIYFSYDVKMKEKGDIPEGYSVSREKKERFSLILESASTNQTSMYLCASSLAGPITGELFFGEGSRLTVL.